The subject of this entry is one T cell receptor (beta chain). The sample is drawn from a study of T cell changes during pregnancy in multiple sclerosis. The CDR3 covers 13 residues. Germline-derived CDR1 and CDR2 are SEHNR and FQNEAQ (reference sequence). V was pared by 6 bases and J by 1 base, with 9 bases between. TCRdb keeps only in-frame clones here, not all; method: immunoSEQ multiplex PCR. The table has 25,000 to 30,000 clones, about 85% seen once. The material was CD8+ T cells from peripheral blood mononuclear cells, obtained after pregnancy. The rearrangement uses TRBV7-9 and TRBJ1-2; the D gene is possibly TRBD1 (6 bases). This receptor was identified in a female donor with multiple sclerosis, enrolled in a pregnancy study. The CDR3 region has the DNA TGTGCCAGCAGTTCGGACAGTAACTATGGCTACACCTTC. It is translated as CASSSDSNYGYTF.